The 16 T cell receptor delta chains reported below all come from one sample, sequenced in a study of Vδ1+ human thymocytes. These TCRs' antigens remain unknown. The template was reverse-transcribed extracted RNA. The CDR3 regions were amplified by multiplex PCR from V-gene primers to a constant-region primer. TCRdb fed the multiplex PCR reads into CATT to redo clone calling. The data hold about 55,000 delta-chain clones, with roughly 15% observed a single time. General study points: Thymic TRG and TRD repertoires appeared highly polyclonal.

The material sequenced was Vdelta1+ gamma-delta thymocytes from the thymus. Subset meaning: FACS-sorted CD3+ TCRalphabeta- TCRVdelta1+ TCRVdelta2- thymocytes. Receptor source: a boy less than two years old who had congenital heart surgery.

Concerning this clone: The junction departs from germline at one end; a sequencing error may be responsible. This chain joins TRDV1 and TRDJ1; TRDD3 might be the D (5 bases). This CDR3 spans 13 amino acids. Germline V gives CDR1 TSWWSYY, CDR2 QGS. The CDR3 nucleotides read TGTGCTCTTGGACGGGGGTACACCGACAAACTCATCTTT. It is translated as CALGRGYTDKLIF.

The chain employs TRDV1 and TRDJ1, with unresolved D. The CDR3 has 16 amino acids. Trimming took 5 bases from V and 0 from J, leaving 16 bases between them. The V gene's germline CDR1 is TSWWSYY and CDR2 QGS. CDR3 residues: CALGNPIPTHTDKLIF. In DNA, the CDR3 is TGTGCTCTTGGGAACCCGATCCCCACCCACACCGATAAACTCATCTTT.

This clone was counted only a few times. The rearrangement links TRDV1 to TRDJ1, with unresolved D. CDR3 length: 14 amino acids. V shed 2 bases and J shed 0 bases, with 7 bases lying between them. The germline CDR1 and CDR2 sequences are TSWWSYY and QGS. CDR3 amino acids: CALGEVSYTDKLIF. DNA of the CDR3: TGTGCTCTTGGGGAAGTTTCGTACACCGATAAACTCATCTTT.

This clone has only a few counts. This rearrangement joins TRDV1 to TRDJ1, with D perhaps assigned TRDD2 or TRDD3 (8 bases each). Germline-derived CDR1 and CDR2 are TSWWSYY and QGS. The V end was cut by 3 bases, the J end by 2 bases, with 25 bases between. The CDR3 length is 19 residues. CDR3 in amino acids: CALGDPLPTTWGMTDKLIF. CDR3 sequence (DNA): TGTGCTCTTGGGGACCCTCTTCCTACAACGTGGGGGATGACCGATAAACTCATCTTT.

The V call is TRDV1, the J call TRDJ1, with D possibly matching TRDD2 (7 bases). The CDR3 is 20 amino acids. Germline V gene data show CDR1 as TSWWSYY and CDR2 as QGS. V lost 1 base and J 0 bases, leaving 24 bases between the germline ends. This chain's CDR3 is CALGERFLLSTGRYTDKLIF. The DNA for the CDR3 is TGTGCTCTTGGGGAACGATTCCTACTTAGTACTGGGAGGTACACCGATAAACTCATCTTT.

This clone was recorded a few times. V and J are TRDV1 and TRDJ1; a weak D match, TRDD3 (6 bases). From germline, CDR1 is TSWWSYY and CDR2 QGS. This CDR3 is built from 18 residues. The V gene lost 1 base and the J gene lost 0 bases, with 18 bases spanning the gap. This chain's CDR3 is CALGERVWGELYTDKLIF. CDR3 DNA sequence: TGTGCTCTTGGGGAACGAGTTTGGGGGGAACTATACACCGATAAACTCATCTTT.

The sample holds a few counts of this clone. The chain combines TRDV1 with TRDJ1; maybe TRDD3 (8 bases). The V and J ends lost 6 bases and 0 bases respectively, with 41 bases between them. Germline CDR1 reads TSWWSYY; CDR2 reads QGS. The CDR3 runs 24 residues. Written as DNA, the CDR3 is TGTGCTCTTGGAGATTTAGGGCTTCCTAAATCTGGGGGACGACCGAAATTCTACACCGATAAACTCATCTTT. Translating it yields CALGDLGLPKSGGRPKFYTDKLIF.

This clone was seen only a few times. Other DNA variants within this sample encode the same CDR3. The chain has TRDV2 and TRDJ4; 12 bases are shared with TRDD3. Per the germline V gene, CDR1 is GEAIGNYY and CDR2 is EKD. Germline trimming cut 0 bases from V and 2 bases from J; bases unmatched to any gene: 6. The CDR3 loop spans 16 amino acids. The chain's CDR3 is CACDTLGDTGARPLIF. The CDR3 DNA is TGTGCCTGTGACACCCTGGGGGATACGGGGGCTAGACCCCTGATCTTT.

This clone has only a few counts. The chain is built from TRDV1 and TRDJ1; 12 nucleotides match TRDD3. The V and J ends lost 3 bases and 1 base, in that order; junction bases with no gene match: 15. From germline, CDR1 is TSWWSYY and CDR2 QGS. The CDR3 length is 20 residues. The CDR3 DNA follows: TGTGCTCTTGGGGAGCTCCTTCATACTGGGGGATACCGCGGCACCGATAAACTCATCTTT. This sequence encodes CALGELLHTGGYRGTDKLIF.

This sequence joins TRDV1 and TRDJ1; 7 bases match TRDD3. The germline V gene has CDR1 TSWWSYY and CDR2 QGS. This CDR3 is built from 18 residues. Trimming removed 0 bases from V and 1 base from J; junction bases left unmatched: 11. CDR3 nucleotides: TGTGCTCTTGGGGAACTTGGATACGCGTGGGGGAGCACCGATAAACTCATCTTT. Protein sequence: CALGELGYAWGSTDKLIF.

J is TRDJ1 and V is TRDV1; 8 bases agree with TRDD3. V shed 0 bases and J 0 bases; nucleotides not matched to a gene: 9. Germline V CDR1 and CDR2: TSWWSYY, QGS. The CDR3 covers 18 residues. The CDR3 loop reads CALGELRWGTKYTDKLIF. The DNA for the CDR3 is TGTGCTCTTGGGGAACTACGCTGGGGGACCAAGTACACCGATAAACTCATCTTT.

V and J are TRDV3 and TRDJ1, with 12 bases identical to TRDD3. There are 21 residues in the CDR3. V dropped 3 bases and J dropped 0; count of bases not matched to a gene: 23. The germline gives CDR1 TVYSNPD, CDR2 GDNSRS (reference sequence). The CDR3 bases are TGTGCCTTCTTTAATCCTACCCTACTGGGGGATACCCCGTGGTACACCGATAAACTCATCTTT. Its translation: CAFFNPTLLGDTPWYTDKLIF.

This chain links TRDV1 with TRDJ1, with D possibly called TRDD2 or TRDD3 (8 bases each). Trimming stripped 4 bases from V and 0 bases from J, with 21 bases between. The CDR3 extends over 18 amino acids. Germline V gives CDR1 TSWWSYY, CDR2 QGS. The CDR3, as DNA: TGTGCTCTTGGGGCTTCCTACCGGGGATACCCTTACACCGATAAACTCATCTTT. Its translation is CALGASYRGYPYTDKLIF.

The V and J genes are TRDV1 and TRDJ1; TRDD3 agrees at 10 bases. Losses at the gene ends were 1 base for V and 6 bases for J; bases not matched to a gene: 11. Germline-derived CDR1 and CDR2 are TSWWSYY and QGS. CDR3 length: 17 amino acids. CDR3 nucleotide sequence: TGTGCTCTTGGGGAACCCCCACGCAGTACTGGGGGATATAAACTCATCTTT. Amino acids: CALGEPPRSTGGYKLIF.

V and J are TRDV1 and TRDJ1; TRDD3 agrees at 11 bases. V gave up 1 base and J gave up 1 base; unmatched junction bases: 26. Per the germline V gene, CDR1 is TSWWSYY and CDR2 is QGS. The CDR3 is made up of 24 amino acids. The CDR3 region has the DNA TGTGCTCTTGGGGAACCTTTACGGCCTTCTGAAGCTGGGGGATACCCCCAAGGCACCGATAAACTCATCTTT. Its translation: CALGEPLRPSEAGGYPQGTDKLIF.

The V call is TRDV1, the J call TRDJ1, with 10 bases fitting TRDD3. Trimming took 2 bases from V and 0 from J; bases not matched to a gene: 18. Germline CDR1 and CDR2: TSWWSYY and QGS. CDR3 size: 21 residues. CDR3: CALGEFSYRGDTVVDTDKLIF. In nucleotides, the CDR3 is TGTGCTCTTGGGGAATTCAGTTATCGGGGGGATACGGTCGTGGACACCGATAAACTCATCTTT.